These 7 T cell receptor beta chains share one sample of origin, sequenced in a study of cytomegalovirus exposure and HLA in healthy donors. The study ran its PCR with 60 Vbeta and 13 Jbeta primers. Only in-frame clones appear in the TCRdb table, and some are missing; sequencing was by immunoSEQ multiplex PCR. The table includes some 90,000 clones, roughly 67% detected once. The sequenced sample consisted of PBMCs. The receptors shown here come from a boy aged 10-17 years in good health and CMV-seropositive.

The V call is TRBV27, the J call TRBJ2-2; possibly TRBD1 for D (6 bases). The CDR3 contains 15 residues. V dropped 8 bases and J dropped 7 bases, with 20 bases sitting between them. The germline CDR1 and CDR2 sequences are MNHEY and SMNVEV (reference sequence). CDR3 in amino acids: CASCSIQGRGGELFF. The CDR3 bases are TGTGCCAGCTGTTCCATACAGGGAAGGGGCGGGGAGCTGTTTTTT.

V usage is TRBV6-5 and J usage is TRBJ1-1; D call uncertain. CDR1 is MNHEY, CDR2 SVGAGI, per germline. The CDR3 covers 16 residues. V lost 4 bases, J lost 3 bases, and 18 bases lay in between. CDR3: CASSSPGLLGDTEAFF. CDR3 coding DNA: TGTGCCAGCAGTTCCCCAGGTTTATTGGGAGACACTGAAGCTTTCTTT.

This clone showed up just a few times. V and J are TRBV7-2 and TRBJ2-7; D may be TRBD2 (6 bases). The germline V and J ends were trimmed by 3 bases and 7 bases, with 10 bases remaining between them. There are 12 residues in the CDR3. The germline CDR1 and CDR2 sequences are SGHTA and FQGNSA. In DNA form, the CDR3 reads TGTGCCAGCAGCTTTTATGCGGGAGAGCAGTACTTC. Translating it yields CASSFYAGEQYF.

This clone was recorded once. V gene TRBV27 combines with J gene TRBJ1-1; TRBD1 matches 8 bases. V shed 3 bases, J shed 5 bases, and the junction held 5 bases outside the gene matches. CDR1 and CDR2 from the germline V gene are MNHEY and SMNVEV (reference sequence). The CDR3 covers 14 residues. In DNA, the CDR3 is TGTGCCAGCAGTTTCCTTAACAGGGGGACTGAAGCTTTCTTT. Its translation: CASSFLNRGTEAFF.

CDR3 sequence: CASSYGRDYEQYF. CDR3 nucleotide sequence: TGCGCCAGCAGCTACGGACGGGACTACGAGCAGTACTTC. The rearrangement joins TRBV5-1 to TRBJ2-7, with D maybe TRBD2 (5 bases). Germline CDR1 and CDR2: SGHRS and YFSETQ. The CDR3 is made up of 13 amino acids. The ends were cut back, 3 bases at V and 3 bases at J, with 10 bases in the middle.

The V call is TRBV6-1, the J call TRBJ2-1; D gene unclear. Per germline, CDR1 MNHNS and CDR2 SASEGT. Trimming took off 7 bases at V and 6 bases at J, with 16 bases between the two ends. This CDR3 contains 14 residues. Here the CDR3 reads CASIRRNLGNEQFF. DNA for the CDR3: TGTGCCAGCATTCGGAGAAACTTGGGCAATGAGCAGTTCTTC.

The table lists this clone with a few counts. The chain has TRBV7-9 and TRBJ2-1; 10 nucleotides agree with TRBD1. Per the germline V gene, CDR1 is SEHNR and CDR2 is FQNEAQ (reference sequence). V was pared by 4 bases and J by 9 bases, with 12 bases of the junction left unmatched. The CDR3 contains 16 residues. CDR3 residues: CASSSYFPGQGSEQFF. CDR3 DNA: TGTGCCAGCAGCTCGTACTTTCCGGGACAGGGGAGTGAGCAGTTCTTC.